This TCR beta chain was profiled in a study of long-term antiretroviral therapy in people with HIV. Regarding the study as a whole: Specimens of blood were obtained during about 2004 to 2018, possibly under older ART regimens. Controls showed broader CDR3 length ranges than did the HIV repertoires.

Remarks on this clone: Its antigen is unidentified.

Every participant with HIV received treatment in the United States. Every specimen provided roughly 1-10 million cryopreserved PBMC before DNA extraction took place. Running of the v3.0 immunoSEQ assay took place at survey level. Here immunoSEQ multiplex PCR was the method, and the copy in TCRdb shows in-frame clones only, minus some. The top ten clones hold 8% of a sample with about 17,000 clones, roughly 78% of them seen once. The material sequenced was unsorted PBMCs, taken at the start of antiretroviral therapy. The sequence came from a man between 25 and 39 years old with HIV.

CDR3 loop: CASSVGGEASGGPGQFF. DNA of the CDR3: TGTGCCAGCAGCGTAGGGGGGGAGGCTAGCGGGGGCCCAGGGCAGTTCTTC. The rearrangement links TRBV9 to TRBJ2-1; 10 nucleotides line up with TRBD2. The J segment lost 12 bases and the V segment lost 0 bases, leaving 15 bases of the junction unmatched. This CDR3 is built from 17 residues. Germline values: CDR1 SGDLS, CDR2 YYNGEE.